These T cell receptor beta chains were read from a single sample in a study of identical twins. TCRdb independently ran MiXCR on the 5' RACE reads; one entry per CDR3 protein. The sample carries approximately 890,000 distinct CDR3 sequences, 12% recorded once. This sample was shared with a second study, whose subject was yellow fever vaccine responses in identical twins.

What was sequenced was PBMCs. These TCRs come from a woman aged 18-29 years in good health. Both conserved end residues are trimmed from each CDR3. Clone size is shown for a subset of rows, as once, few, many or a class of expanded clone.

TRBV7-6,few,ASSPITGLAGNEQF
TRBV6-1,few,ASRPTSDPRNTGELF
TRBV7-3,.,ASSTMGSGETQY
TRBV12-3/TRBV12-4,.,ASRAGTGREETQY
TRBV20-1,few,SASSTSGASTDTQY
TRBV27,.,ASRLGQGNQPQH
TRBV7-9,few,ASSLTGTRTGELF
TRBV12-3/TRBV12-4,few,ASSAHNSPLH
TRBV6-5,many,ASSYKGAGETQY
TRBV20-1,.,SARGYSYNEQF
TRBV29-1,few,SVTTGLADYNEQF
TRBV29-1,few,SVVRGVWTEAF
TRBV6-1,few,ASKNSGGYAETQY